This T cell receptor beta chain is from a study of PD-L1 blockade in urothelial cancer. Some clones are missing from TCRdb's copy, which holds only in-frame ones; the method was immunoSEQ multiplex PCR. The sample records roughly 38,000 clones, around 80% being singletons. Germline V gives CDR1 SGHRS, CDR2 YFSETQ. V lost 1 base and J lost 5; bases outside the gene matches: 3. This CDR3 has 14 residues. Sequenced here: PBMCs, sampled around atezolizumab (anti-PD-L1) treatment. The gene calls are TRBV5-1 and TRBJ2-5; 9 bases match TRBD1. This clonotype originated in a man aged 70 or older with urothelial cancer. CDR3 DNA sequence: TGCGCCAGCAGCTTGATTGGACAGGGGGAGACCCAGTACTTC. It codes for CASSLIGQGETQYF. Drawing the rest from reference TRBV5-1 and TRBJ2-5, the complete variable domain is KAGVTQTPRYLIKTRGQQVTLSCSPISGHRSVSWYQQTPGQGLQFLFEYFSETQRNKGNFPGRFSGRQFSNSRSEMNVSTLELGDSALYLCASSLIGQGETQYFGPGTRLLVL.